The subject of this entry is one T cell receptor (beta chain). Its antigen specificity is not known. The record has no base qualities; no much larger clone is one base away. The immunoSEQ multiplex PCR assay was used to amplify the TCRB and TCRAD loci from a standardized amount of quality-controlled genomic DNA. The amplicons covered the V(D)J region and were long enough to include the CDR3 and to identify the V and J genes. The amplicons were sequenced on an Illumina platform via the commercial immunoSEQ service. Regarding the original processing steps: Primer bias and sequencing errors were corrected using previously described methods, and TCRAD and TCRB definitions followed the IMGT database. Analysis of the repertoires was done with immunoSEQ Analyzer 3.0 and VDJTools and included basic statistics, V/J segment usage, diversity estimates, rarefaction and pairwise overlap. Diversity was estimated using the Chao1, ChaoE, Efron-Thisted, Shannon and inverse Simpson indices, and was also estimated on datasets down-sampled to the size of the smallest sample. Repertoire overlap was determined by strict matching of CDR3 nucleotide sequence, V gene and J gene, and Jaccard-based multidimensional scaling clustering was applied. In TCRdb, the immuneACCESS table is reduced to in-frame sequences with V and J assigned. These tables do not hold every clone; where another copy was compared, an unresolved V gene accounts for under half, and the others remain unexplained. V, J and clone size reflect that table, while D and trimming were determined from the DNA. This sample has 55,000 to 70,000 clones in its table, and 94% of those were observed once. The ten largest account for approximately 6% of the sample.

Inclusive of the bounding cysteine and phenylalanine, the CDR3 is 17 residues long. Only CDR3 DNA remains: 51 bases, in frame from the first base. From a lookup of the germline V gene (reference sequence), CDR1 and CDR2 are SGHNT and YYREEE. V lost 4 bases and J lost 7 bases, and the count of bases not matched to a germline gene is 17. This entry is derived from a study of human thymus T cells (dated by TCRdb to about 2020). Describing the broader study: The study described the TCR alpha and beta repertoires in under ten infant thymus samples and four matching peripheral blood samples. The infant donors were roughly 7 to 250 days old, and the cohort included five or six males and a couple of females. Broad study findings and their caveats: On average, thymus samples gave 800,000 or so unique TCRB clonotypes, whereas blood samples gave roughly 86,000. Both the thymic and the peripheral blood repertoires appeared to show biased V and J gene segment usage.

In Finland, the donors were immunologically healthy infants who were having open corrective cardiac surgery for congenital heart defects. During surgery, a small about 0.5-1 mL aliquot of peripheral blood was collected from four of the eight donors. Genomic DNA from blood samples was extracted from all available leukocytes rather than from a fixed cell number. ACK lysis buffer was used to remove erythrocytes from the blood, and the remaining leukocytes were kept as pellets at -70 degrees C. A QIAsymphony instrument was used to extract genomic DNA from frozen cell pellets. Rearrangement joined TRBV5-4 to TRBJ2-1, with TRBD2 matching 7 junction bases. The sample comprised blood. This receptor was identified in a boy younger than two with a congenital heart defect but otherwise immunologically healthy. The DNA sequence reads TGTGCCAGCAGCCCTCCCTGGGCGGGAGCCGTTATAAATGAGCAGTTCTTC. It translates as CASSPPWAGAVINEQFF.